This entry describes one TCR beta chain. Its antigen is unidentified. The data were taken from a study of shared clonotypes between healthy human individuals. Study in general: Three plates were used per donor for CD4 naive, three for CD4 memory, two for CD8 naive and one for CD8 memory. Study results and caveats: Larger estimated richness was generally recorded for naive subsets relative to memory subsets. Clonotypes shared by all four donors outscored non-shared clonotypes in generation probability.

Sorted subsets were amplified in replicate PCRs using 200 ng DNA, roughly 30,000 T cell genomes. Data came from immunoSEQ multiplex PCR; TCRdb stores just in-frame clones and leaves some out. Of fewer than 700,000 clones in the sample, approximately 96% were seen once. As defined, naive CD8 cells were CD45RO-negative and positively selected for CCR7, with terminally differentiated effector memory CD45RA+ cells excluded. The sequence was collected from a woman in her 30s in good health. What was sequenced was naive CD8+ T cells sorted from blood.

The DNA of the CDR3 is TGTGCCAGCAGTTACTACCCTAGGGACTACGAGCAGTACTTC. Translating gives CASSYYPRDYEQYF. The V and J genes are TRBV6-5 and TRBJ2-7, with D unclear. CDR1 is MNHEY and CDR2 is SVGAGI in the germline V gene. Between the trimmed V and J ends, which lost 1 base and 3 bases, there was a span of 10 bases. The CDR3 contains 14 residues.